What follows is one TCR beta chain and its context. The study profiled TCR beta VDJ and CDR3 using genomic DNA as template. TCRdb used MiXCR to reprocess the reads, holding one entry per CDR3 protein. The top ten clones hold approximately 3% of a sample with about 160,000 distinct CDR3 sequences, more than 45% of them seen once. Whoever was chosen for sequencing had shown CD8+CD57+ cell expansion by flow cytometry. The cohort consisted entirely of patients having severe acquired aplastic anemia. When blood sampling took place, the patients had received no therapy. Germline V lookup: CDR1 SGHVS, CDR2 FNYEAQ. The CDR3 length is 14 residues. V shed 5 bases and J shed 3 bases, with 14 bases lying between them. These data belong to a study of CD8+CD57+ T cells in acquired aplastic anemia.

This receptor was obtained from a human donor with aplastic anemia. Material: sorted CD4+, CD8+, or CD8+CD57+ T cells (not recorded which) from PBMCs. The V call is TRBV7-6, the J call TRBJ2-7; perhaps TRBD2 as D (6 bases). CDR3 DNA sequence: TGTGCCAGCAGCCGAAACGCGGAGGGCTACGAGCAGTACTTC. Translating gives CASSRNAEGYEQYF.